The 28 T cell receptor beta chains reported below all come from one sample, sequenced in a study of T cell responses to AZD1222 COVID-19 vaccine. This table comes from immunoSEQ multiplex PCR, and its TCRdb copy is limited to in-frame clones, with some not included. This table holds under 95,000 clones, approximately 90% found once. The material sequenced was peripheral blood, taken 28 days after the second AZD1222 dose. These receptor sequences come from an adult who received the AZD1222 COVID-19 vaccine.

V and J are TRBV6-2 or TRBV6-3 and TRBJ1-2; D not resolved. The V end lost 2 bases, the J end lost 1 base, and 8 bases lay between the germline ends. Germline assignment: CDR1 MNHEY and CDR2 SVGEGT. This CDR3 has 14 amino acids. In nucleotides, the CDR3 is TGTGCCAGCAGTTACATAGAAATTAACTATGGCTACACCTTC. This codes for CASSYIEINYGYTF.

The chain carries TRBV6-6 and TRBJ1-2; unclear D gene. Germline-derived CDR1 and CDR2 are MNHNY and SVGAGI (reference sequence). The germline V and J ends were trimmed by 5 bases and 0 bases, with 16 bases remaining between them. The CDR3 has 16 amino acids. CDR3 sequence (DNA): TGTGCCAGCAGTACCCCGACCGCCCTAGCTAACTATGGCTACACCTTC. Translating it yields CASSTPTALANYGYTF.

This CDR3 reads CASRRAVTPSGNTIYF. As DNA, the CDR3 is TGTGCCAGTAGGCGGGCAGTCACTCCTTCTGGAAACACCATATATTTT. The chain joins TRBV19 to TRBJ1-3; D gene ambiguous. This CDR3 region has 16 residues. Germline V gene lookup returns CDR1 LNHDA and CDR2 SQIVND (reference sequence). V was shortened by 6 bases and J by 1 base, with 16 bases between the two germline ends.

V gene TRBV6-5 combines with J gene TRBJ1-4; the D gene is possibly TRBD1 (5 bases). This CDR3 has 14 residues. Trimming removed 7 bases at V and 3 bases at J, with 12 bases between. Germline V gives CDR1 MNHEY, CDR2 SVGAGI. The CDR3 DNA is TGTGCCAGCAAAGAGACAGCAGCTAATGAAAAACTGTTTTTT. Translated, it gives CASKETAANEKLFF.

This clone was detected once. The chain has TRBV7-9 and TRBJ1-4; no definite D call. CDR3 size: 12 residues. Trimming stripped 5 bases from V and 8 bases from J, with 9 bases between. Looked up from germline, CDR1 is SEHNR and CDR2 is FQNEAQ (reference sequence). The CDR3 coding sequence is TGTGCCAGCAGCGGGGTTAACGAAAAACTGTTTTTT. It is translated as CASSGVNEKLFF.

V usage is TRBV19 and J usage is TRBJ1-6; tentatively, D is TRBD1 (6 bases). From germline, CDR1 is LNHDA and CDR2 SQIVND (reference sequence). The germline V and J ends were trimmed by 9 bases and 7 bases, with 13 bases remaining between them. The CDR3 has 13 amino acids. CDR3 sequence reads: CARARGGNSPLHF. DNA for the CDR3: TGTGCCAGGGCCAGGGGAGGGAATTCACCCCTCCACTTT.

The gene calls are TRBV11-1 and TRBJ2-3, with 8 bases fitting TRBD1. This CDR3 has 13 amino acids. J gave up 4 bases and V 8 bases, and 5 bases lay outside the gene matches. From germline, CDR1 is SGHAT and CDR2 FQDESV (reference sequence). CDR3 bases: TGTGCCAGCCATCAGGGGGCTCCAGATACGCAGTATTTT. Amino acids: CASHQGAPDTQYF.

The chain couples TRBV12-3 or TRBV12-4 to TRBJ1-2; a weak D match, TRBD1 (5 bases). V was pared by 1 base and J by 8 bases, with 8 bases between. The CDR3 length is 12 residues. The CDR3 spells CASSLVGEGYTF. The DNA of the CDR3 is TGTGCCAGCAGTTTAGTAGGGGAGGGCTACACCTTC.

Only one count was recorded for this clone. The chain combines TRBV24-1 with TRBJ2-4; maybe TRBD1 (5 bases). Germline CDR1 KGHDR, CDR2 SFDVKD. This CDR3 has 18 amino acids. V gave up 3 bases and J gave up 4 bases, with 21 bases separating them. The CDR3 DNA follows: TGTGCCACCAGTGATGCGCCCCCCAGGGCAATTTGGAAAAACATTCAGTACTTC. Protein sequence: CATSDAPPRAIWKNIQYF.

The chain employs TRBV12-2 and TRBJ1-4. TRBV12-2 is listed as a pseudogene. This CDR3 is 14 amino acids long. Here the CDR3 DNA reads TGTGCAAGTCGCTTAAAGGGGAGGGGTGAAAAACTGTTTTTT. Translating gives CASRLKGRGEKLFF.

This chain connects TRBV18 to TRBJ1-6; 9 bases line up with TRBD1. This CDR3 comprises 15 residues. V shed 3 bases, J shed 8 bases, and the junction held 5 bases outside the gene matches. Germline V gene data show CDR1 as KGHSH and CDR2 as LQKENI. This CDR3 reads CASSPGGQGYSPLHF. CDR3 in DNA: TGTGCCAGCTCACCGGGAGGACAGGGGTATTCACCCCTCCACTTT.

The chain recombines TRBV5-1 with TRBJ1-2; 8 positions match TRBD1. CDR1 is SGHRS, CDR2 YFSETQ, per germline. The CDR3 consists of 16 residues. After removal of 6 bases from V and 2 bases from J, the junction contained 12 bases not matched to a gene. CDR3 sequence (DNA): TGCGCCAGCATTAACACTCCGGGACAGGAAAACTATGGCTACACCTTC. It translates to CASINTPGQENYGYTF.

The chain uses TRBV19 and TRBJ1-1; possibly TRBD1 for D (5 bases). This CDR3 contains 14 residues. CDR1 LNHDA and CDR2 SQIVND come from the germline V gene (reference sequence). The ends were cut back, 2 bases at V and 1 base at J, with 8 bases in the middle. The CDR3 protein is CASSIFQGNTEAFF. CDR3 sequence (DNA): TGTGCCAGTAGTATATTTCAGGGGAACACTGAAGCTTTCTTT.

The gene calls are TRBV28 and TRBJ1-5; weak D call: TRBD1 (5 bases). This CDR3 spans 12 amino acids. Trimming shortened V by 7 bases and J by 4 bases, and 8 bases separated the two germline ends. The germline V gene encodes CDR1 MDHEN and CDR2 SYDVKM. CDR3 residues: CASTRENQPQHF. The CDR3 DNA follows: TGTGCCAGCACCAGGGAGAATCAGCCCCAGCATTTT.

The chain carries TRBV6-5 and TRBJ1-3; D is undetermined. V lost 0 bases and J 3 bases, leaving 9 bases between the germline ends. Looked up from germline, CDR1 is MNHEY and CDR2 is SVGAGI. The CDR3 runs 15 residues. The DNA of the CDR3 is TGTGCCAGCAGTTACTCTCCAGGAAATGGAAACACCATATATTTT. This encodes CASSYSPGNGNTIYF.

This clone was recorded once. The DNA of the CDR3 is TGCAGCGGAGCGGGGACTAGCGCCCCGAACACCGGGGAGCTGTTTTTT. Translating gives CSGAGTSAPNTGELFF. The chain carries TRBV29-1 and TRBJ2-2; 10 bases align to TRBD2. Germline loops: CDR1 SQVTM, CDR2 ANQGSEA. This CDR3 has 16 amino acids. The junction had 8 bases not matched to a gene; V was cut back by 7 bases and J by 0 bases.

The chain uses TRBV6-2 or TRBV6-3 and TRBJ2-1; possibly TRBD2 for D (6 bases). Germline assignment: CDR1 MNHEY and CDR2 SVGEGT. V was trimmed by 6 bases and J by 8 bases, leaving 17 bases between them. The CDR3 length is 14 residues. The chain's CDR3 is CASSLGRDLDEQFF. Here the CDR3 DNA reads TGTGCCAGCAGCCTAGGGCGGGACCTCGATGAGCAGTTCTTC.

The genes are TRBV5-4 and TRBJ1-1; 8 bases are shared with TRBD1. In germline, CDR1 is SGHNT, CDR2 YYREEE (reference sequence). With 5 bases clipped from V and 8 bases from J, the junction kept 5 bases outside the gene matches. The CDR3 extends over 12 amino acids. The CDR3 bases are TGTGCCAGCAGAGCAACAGGGGGGGAAGCTTTCTTT. Protein sequence: CASRATGGEAFF.

This rearrangement joins TRBV13 to TRBJ2-7, with D perhaps matching TRBD2 (7 bases). V lost 5 bases, J lost 2 bases, and 16 bases lay in between. Germline V lookup: CDR1 PRHDT, CDR2 FYEKMQ (reference sequence). The CDR3 is 15 residues long. CDR3 coding DNA: TGTGCCAGCAGCCTCCCGGGCGGGGGCCCCTACGAGCAGTACTTC. Amino acid sequence: CASSLPGGGPYEQYF.

The CDR3 loop is CASSSRQGVGEQYF. In nucleotides, the CDR3 is TGCGCCAGCAGCTCCCGACAGGGGGTGGGCGAGCAGTACTTC. The V call is TRBV5-1, the J call TRBJ2-7, with 9 bases identical to TRBD1. CDR3 length: 14 residues. CDR1 is SGHRS and CDR2 is YFSETQ in the germline V gene. J was trimmed by 6 bases and V by 3 bases; bases with no gene match: 7.

The chain carries TRBV2 and TRBJ1-2, with TRBD1 matching over 7 bases. Germline CDR1 reads SNHLY; CDR2 reads FYNNEI. With 8 bases clipped from V and 5 bases from J, the junction kept 8 bases outside the gene matches. The CDR3 consists of 13 residues. The CDR3 is CASRYGQVYGYTF. The CDR3 DNA reads as TGTGCCAGCCGCTACGGACAGGTATATGGCTACACCTTC.

V is TRBV18 and J is TRBJ1-4; TRBD1 matches 9 bases. This CDR3 has 15 amino acids. J was trimmed by 8 bases and V by 4 bases; bases with no gene match: 8. The germline gives CDR1 KGHSH, CDR2 LQKENI. CDR3 coding DNA: TGTGCCAGCTCACGTTTTCGGGACAGGGTGGAAAAACTGTTTTTT. Its translation is CASSRFRDRVEKLFF. Combining the CDR3 with reference TRBV18 and TRBJ1-4 gives the whole variable domain NAGVMQNPRHLVRRRGQEARLRCSPMKGHSHVYWYRQLPEEGLKFMVYLQKENIIDESGMPKERFSAEFPKEGPSILRIQQVVRGDSAAYFCASSRFRDRVEKLFFGSGTQLSVL.

This clone was counted only a few times. This rearrangement joins TRBV6-2 or TRBV6-3 to TRBJ2-7, with TRBD1 matching over 9 bases. V was pared by 1 base and J by 6 bases, with 4 bases of the junction left unmatched. Germline V lookup: CDR1 MNHEY, CDR2 SVGEGT. The CDR3 spans 14 residues. The CDR3 DNA is TGTGCCAGCAGTTACTTACAGGGGGCTGGCGAGCAGTACTTC. Protein: CASSYLQGAGEQYF.

The V call is TRBV5-1, the J call TRBJ1-3; D call uncertain. V was pared by 0 bases and J by 2 bases, with 9 bases between. From germline, CDR1 is SGHRS and CDR2 YFSETQ. This CDR3 has 15 amino acids. CDR3 in amino acids: CASSLAVGTGNTIYF. CDR3 DNA: TGCGCCAGCAGCTTGGCCGTCGGTACTGGAAACACCATATATTTT.

V usage is TRBV5-4 and J usage is TRBJ2-5, with 13 nucleotides matching TRBD2. Germline lookup yields CDR1 SGHNT and CDR2 YYREEE (reference sequence). After removal of 4 bases from V and 5 bases from J, the junction contained 11 bases not matched to a gene. The length of the CDR3 is 17 residues. The CDR3 protein is CASSVRLAGGAWETQYF. CDR3 nucleotides: TGTGCCAGCAGCGTACGACTAGCGGGGGGAGCGTGGGAGACCCAGTACTTC. Looking up the rest from reference TRBV5-4 and TRBJ2-5 gives the full variable domain: ETGVTQSPTHLIKTRGQQVTLRCSSQSGHNTVSWYQQALGQGPQFIFQYYREEENGRGNFPPRFSGLQFPNYSSELNVNALELDDSALYLCASSVRLAGGAWETQYFGPGTRLLVL.

This chain joins TRBV7-6 and TRBJ2-7, with TRBD1 matching over 9 bases. The CDR3 sequence is 14 residues long. Germline V CDR1 and CDR2: SGHVS, FNYEAQ. The junction had 4 bases not matched to a gene; V was cut back by 5 bases and J by 2 bases. CDR3 in amino acids: CASSPGTGPYEQYF. The CDR3 DNA reads as TGTGCCAGCAGCCCCGGGACAGGGCCCTACGAGCAGTACTTC. Variable domain in full (rest from reference TRBV7-6 and TRBJ2-7): GAGVSQSPRYKVTKRGQDVALRCDPISGHVSLYWYRQALGQGPEFLTYFNYEAQQDKSGLPNDRFSAERPEGSISTLTIQRTEQRDSAMYRCASSPGTGPYEQYFGPGTRLTVT.

The chain employs TRBV19 and TRBJ2-1; tentative D call: TRBD1 (5 bases). The V end lost 5 bases, the J end lost 0 bases, and 26 bases lay between the germline ends. The CDR3 is 20 amino acids. Germline lookup yields CDR1 LNHDA and CDR2 SQIVND (reference sequence). The CDR3 protein is CASSAFGQTEPFISYNEQFF. The CDR3 region has the DNA TGTGCCAGTAGTGCTTTTGGGCAGACAGAACCTTTCATCTCCTACAATGAGCAGTTCTTC. Complete variable domain (other parts from reference TRBV19 and TRBJ2-1): DGGITQSPKYLFRKEGQNVTLSCEQNLNHDAMYWYRQDPGQGLRLIYYSQIVNDFQKGDIAEGYSVSREKKESFPLTVTSAQKNPTAFYLCASSAFGQTEPFISYNEQFFGPGTRLTVL.

The V and J genes are TRBV7-9 and TRBJ1-5, with D unresolved. V was trimmed by 5 bases and J by 11 bases, leaving 16 bases between them. The CDR3 sequence is 13 residues long. The germline CDR1 and CDR2 sequences are SEHNR and FQNEAQ (reference sequence). CDR3 bases: TGTGCCAGCAGCGTCAACACCCTGCACGCCCAGCATTTT. It encodes CASSVNTLHAQHF.